The 13 T cell receptor beta chains given below trace back to one sample, sequenced in a study of blood T cell repertoires in COVID-19. This table comes from immunoSEQ multiplex PCR, and its TCRdb copy is limited to in-frame clones, with some not included. The sample yields about 110,000 clones, under 85% seen once. The specimen sequenced was peripheral blood. These receptor sequences come from a woman aged 70 to 79 with acute or convalescent COVID-19.

The rearrangement links TRBV29-1 to TRBJ1-2; 9 nucleotides line up with TRBD1. V dropped 5 bases and J dropped 3; count of bases not matched to a gene: 4. The CDR3 totals 13 residues. In germline, CDR1 is SQVTM, CDR2 ANQGSEA. CDR3 nucleotides: TGCAGCGTTCAACAGGGGGCGGACTATGGCTACACCTTC. It codes for CSVQQGADYGYTF.

The CDR3 loop reads CASSPIGGRSTGELFF. The CDR3 region has the DNA TGTGCCAGCTCCCCGATCGGAGGTCGGAGCACCGGGGAGCTGTTTTTT. The J gene is TRBJ2-2, the V gene TRBV18; D may be TRBD2 (5 bases). Trimming took off 6 bases at V and 4 bases at J, with 18 bases between the two ends. Germline values: CDR1 KGHSH, CDR2 LQKENI. The CDR3 runs 16 residues.

The J gene is TRBJ2-5, the V gene TRBV4-3, with D maybe TRBD2 (6 bases). The CDR3 spans 14 residues. Germline-derived CDR1 and CDR2 are LGHNA and YSLEER. V gave up 0 bases and J gave up 1 base, with 6 bases separating them. CDR3 sequence: CASSQEGGQETQYF. The CDR3 DNA reads as TGCGCCAGCAGCCAAGAGGGGGGCCAAGAGACCCAGTACTTC.

This sequence joins TRBV14 and TRBJ2-5, with D perhaps matching TRBD1 (5 bases). Germline assignment: CDR1 SGHDN and CDR2 FVKESK. CDR3 length: 15 residues. V was pared by 0 bases and J by 5 bases, with 13 bases between. CDR3 in amino acids: CASSQDPRVWETQYF. In nucleotides, the CDR3 is TGTGCCAGCAGCCAAGATCCCAGGGTCTGGGAGACCCAGTACTTC.

The chain is built from TRBV5-1 and TRBJ2-1; D not resolved. The germline V gene has CDR1 SGHRS and CDR2 YFSETQ. The ends were cut back, 6 bases at V and 5 bases at J, with 21 bases in the middle. This CDR3 comprises 16 residues. Here the CDR3 DNA reads TGCGCCAGCACCTCGGCACCGGGTTCCGGTAACAATGAGCAGTTCTTC. Translating gives CASTSAPGSGNNEQFF.

This chain uses TRBV3-1 (or the pseudogene TRBV3-2) with TRBJ2-2; D is possibly TRBD2 (5 bases). Trimming took 4 bases from V and 0 from J, leaving 15 bases between them. Germline lookup yields CDR1 LGHDT and CDR2 YNNKEL (reference sequence). CDR3 size: 17 residues. This chain's CDR3 is CASSPIWWRTNTGELFF. As DNA, the CDR3 is TGTGCCAGCAGCCCAATCTGGTGGAGGACGAACACCGGGGAGCTGTTTTTT.

The CDR3 bases are TGTGCCAGCAGACCCGGCGGCTCTGGAAACACCATATATTTT. Translated, it gives CASRPGGSGNTIYF. V usage is TRBV6-6 and J usage is TRBJ1-3, with D unresolved. The V gene lost 6 bases and the J gene lost 0 bases, with 9 bases spanning the gap. The CDR3 is 14 amino acids. Germline CDR1 reads MNHNY; CDR2 reads SVGAGI (reference sequence).

CDR3 DNA sequence: TGCGCCAGCAGCTTGGAAGGTCAGGGGGCAGCCGGGGAGCTGTTTTTT. Protein product: CASSLEGQGAAGELFF. The rearrangement joins TRBV5-1 to TRBJ2-2, with TRBD1 matching 8 bases. The CDR3 is 16 amino acids. Germline lookup yields CDR1 SGHRS and CDR2 YFSETQ. Trimming removed 0 bases from V and 6 bases from J; junction bases left unmatched: 7.

The V gene is TRBV7-9, the J gene TRBJ1-6; 10 bases match TRBD1. The V gene's germline CDR1 is SEHNR and CDR2 FQNEAQ (reference sequence). CDR3 size: 15 residues. The V gene end was trimmed by 3 bases and the J gene end by 7 bases; junction bases not matched to a gene: 3. The CDR3 protein is CASSLTGGANSPLHF. CDR3 DNA sequence: TGTGCCAGCAGCTTGACAGGGGGCGCGAATTCACCCCTCCACTTT.

J is TRBJ2-3 and V is TRBV5-1, with D tentatively TRBD2 (5 bases). Germline V CDR1 and CDR2: SGHRS, YFSETQ. V was shortened by 0 bases and J by 4 bases, with 12 bases between the two germline ends. The CDR3 length is 15 residues. The CDR3 sequence is CASSLGSSSADTQYF. The CDR3 DNA sequence: TGCGCCAGCAGCTTGGGGTCTAGCTCCGCAGATACGCAGTATTTT.

V is TRBV3-1 (or the pseudogene TRBV3-2) and J is TRBJ1-1; D not certain. This CDR3 spans 13 amino acids. Trimming left V 1 base short and J 5 bases short, with 8 bases between. Germline CDR1 and CDR2: LGHDT and YNNKEL (reference sequence). The DNA of the CDR3 is TGTGCCAGCAGCCAAGCGGGGAGGACTGAAGCTTTCTTT. Amino acids: CASSQAGRTEAFF.

The rearrangement links TRBV6-6 to TRBJ2-2; D is perhaps TRBD1 (5 bases). The germline V gene encodes CDR1 MNHNY and CDR2 SVGAGI (reference sequence). The CDR3 is 16 amino acids. Trimming shortened V by 7 bases and J by 7 bases, and 22 bases separated the two germline ends. CDR3 bases: TGTGCCAGCAACCGGCTCTTGGGGCCATGGGGCGGGGAGCTGTTTTTT. Protein sequence: CASNRLLGPWGGELFF.

V gene TRBV5-6 combines with J gene TRBJ1-5; 7 nucleotides line up with TRBD1. This CDR3 has 16 amino acids. Germline-derived CDR1 and CDR2 are SGHDT and YYEEEE. The V segment lost 4 bases and the J segment 7 bases; nucleotides outside the gene matches: 14. The CDR3 nucleotides are TGTGCCAGCAGCCCTCTTACCCGGGACAGTACCCAGCCCCAGCATTTT. This translates into CASSPLTRDSTQPQHF.